The present TCR beta chain was sequenced within a study of cytomegalovirus exposure and HLA in healthy donors. Overall study results and limits: Analysis performed later found 16,951 TCR beta sequences associated with HLA alleles at 0.05 false discovery rate. Later work found most CMV-associated TCR beta chains apparently HLA-restricted. In a later analysis, HLA-associated beta chains showed higher expansion and lower generation probabilities than comparable chains.

The PCR ran on 60 Vbeta and 13 Jbeta primers. Libraries were prepared by immunoSEQ multiplex PCR; TCRdb keeps only in-frame clonotypes and omits some of them. The table records 110,000 to 150,000 clones, roughly 75% of them present only once. Germline trimming cut 4 bases from V and 3 bases from J; bases unmatched to any gene: 5. CDR3 size: 14 residues. CDR1 is LNHNV, CDR2 YYDKDF, per germline (reference sequence). As to this clone: The antigen is unknown.

The sequence came from a man younger than 40 in good health and CMV-seronegative. V and J are TRBV15 and TRBJ2-5; 7 bases line up with TRBD2. The specimen was PBMCs. CDR3 region: CATSTWAGEETQYF. The CDR3, as DNA: TGTGCCACCAGCACCTGGGCGGGAGAAGAGACCCAGTACTTC. Together with reference TRBV15 and TRBJ2-5, the CDR3 gives the full variable domain: DAMVIQNPRYQVTQFGKPVTLSCSQTLNHNVMYWYQQKSSQAPKLLFHYYDKDFNNEADTPDNFQSRRPNTSFCFLDIRSPGLGDTAMYLCATSTWAGEETQYFGPGTRLLVL.